The 19 T cell receptor beta chains given below trace back to one sample, sequenced in a study of T cells in localized non-small cell lung cancer. This table comes from immunoSEQ multiplex PCR, and its TCRdb copy is limited to in-frame clones, with some not included. The sample has 25,000 to 35,000 clones, 80% to 90% seen once. The sample in question was peripheral blood, obtained before any cancer treatment. The receptor source for this set is a woman aged 40-70 years with stage I lung adenocarcinoma.

This sequence joins TRBV7-3 and TRBJ2-3; TRBD1 is a possible D gene (6 bases). The V and J ends lost 3 bases and 2 bases respectively, with 9 bases between them. Germline V lookup: CDR1 SGHTA, CDR2 FQGTGA. This CDR3 comprises 14 residues. CDR3 region: CASSLDRITDTQYF. CDR3 bases: TGTGCCAGCAGCTTGGACAGAATCACAGATACGCAGTATTTT.

The CDR3, as DNA: TGCGCCAGCAGCCTACTAGTCCCCGGGGAGCTGTTTTTT. Encoded protein: CASSLLVPGELFF. This chain uses TRBV5-1 with TRBJ2-2; D possibly corresponds to TRBD2 (5 bases). Germline V lookup: CDR1 SGHRS, CDR2 YFSETQ. The V gene lost 4 bases and the J gene lost 6 bases, with 10 bases spanning the gap. The CDR3 totals 13 residues.

This clone was observed a single time. V gene TRBV6-5 combines with J gene TRBJ1-5; D is uncertain. Germline V gives CDR1 MNHEY, CDR2 SVGAGI. The CDR3 has 14 residues. Trimming cost V 4 bases and J 0 bases, with 7 bases left between them. CDR3 residues: CASSLRSSNQPQHF. DNA for the CDR3: TGTGCCAGCAGTTTACGCAGTAGCAATCAGCCCCAGCATTTT.

This sequence joins TRBV4-2 and TRBJ1-1; 10 bases line up with TRBD1. This CDR3 has 16 residues. With 2 bases clipped from V and 10 bases from J, the junction kept 13 bases outside the gene matches. CDR1 is LGHNA and CDR2 is YNFKEQ in the germline V gene. The CDR3 DNA follows: TGTGCCAGCAGCCAACTCCGGGTAGACAGGGGGCACGGAGCTTTCTTT. Translation: CASSQLRVDRGHGAFF.

This chain links TRBV6-5 with TRBJ1-1; D might be TRBD1 (5 bases). V was cut by 0 bases and J by 4 bases, with 15 bases left in between. This CDR3 is built from 16 residues. From germline, CDR1 is MNHEY and CDR2 SVGAGI. CDR3 loop: CASSYSGSGRGTEAFF. CDR3 in DNA: TGTGCCAGCAGTTACTCTGGATCCGGGAGGGGCACTGAAGCTTTCTTT.

This chain joins TRBV5-5 and TRBJ1-2; D uncertain. Per germline, CDR1 SGHKS and CDR2 YYEKEE (reference sequence). Deletions cut 0 bases from V and 4 bases from J, with 10 bases between. CDR3 length equals 14 residues. CDR3 in amino acids: CASSLAPGSYGYTF. Here the CDR3 DNA reads TGTGCCAGCAGCTTGGCCCCAGGCAGCTATGGCTACACCTTC.

The chain couples TRBV19 to TRBJ2-7, with 12 bases that match TRBD2. Trimming at V came to 3 bases and at J to 4 bases, leaving 1 base not matched to a gene. Germline-derived CDR1 and CDR2 are LNHDA and SQIVND (reference sequence). The CDR3 extends over 14 amino acids. Here the CDR3 DNA reads TGTGCCAGTAGTATCGGGACTAGCGGGTACGAGCAGTACTTC. Translated: CASSIGTSGYEQYF.

The chain couples TRBV6-5 to TRBJ1-5; D unresolved. The CDR3 spans 13 residues. V gave up 6 bases and J gave up 3 bases, with 9 bases separating them. The germline CDR1 and CDR2 sequences are MNHEY and SVGAGI. The CDR3 spells CASSARINQPQHF. The CDR3 DNA is TGTGCCAGCAGCGCCCGCATCAATCAGCCCCAGCATTTT.

V usage is TRBV25-1 and J usage is TRBJ2-2, with D unresolved. V lost 4 bases to trimming and J lost 1 base, with 7 bases between them. In germline, CDR1 is MGHDK, CDR2 SYGVNS. The CDR3 totals 14 residues. The CDR3 nucleotides read TGTGCCAGCAGTGTGGGTGTGAACACCGGGGAGCTGTTTTTT. Its translation is CASSVGVNTGELFF.

The chain combines TRBV19 with TRBJ1-4; possible D gene TRBD1, 5 bases. The ends were cut back, 5 bases at V and 5 bases at J, with 9 bases in the middle. Germline CDR1 and CDR2: LNHDA and SQIVND (reference sequence). This CDR3 has 13 amino acids. The CDR3 protein is CASSGGWNEKLFF. For the CDR3, the DNA is TGTGCCAGTAGTGGGGGTTGGAATGAAAAACTGTTTTTT.

This clone was counted between two and nine times. This chain uses TRBV2 with TRBJ2-7; TRBD2 might be the D (7 bases). The CDR3 covers 14 residues. From germline, CDR1 is SNHLY and CDR2 FYNNEI. V gave up 7 bases and J gave up 4 bases, with 17 bases separating them. This CDR3 reads CASTSSGTLYEQYF. In DNA form, the CDR3 reads TGTGCCAGCACCTCAAGCGGGACACTGTACGAGCAGTACTTC. Variable domain in full (rest from reference TRBV2 and TRBJ2-7): EPEVTQTPSHQVTQMGQEVILRCVPISNHLYFYWYRQILGQKVEFLVSFYNNEISEKSEIFDDQFSVERPDGSNFTLKIRSTKLEDSAMYFCASTSSGTLYEQYFGPGTRLTVT.

The chain combines TRBV28 with TRBJ1-5; no definite D call. Looked up from germline, CDR1 is MDHEN and CDR2 is SYDVKM. V lost 1 base and J 0 bases, leaving 10 bases between the germline ends. The CDR3 sequence is 16 residues long. CDR3: CASSLYRLYSNQPQHF. The DNA for the CDR3 is TGTGCCAGCAGTTTATACCGACTCTATAGCAATCAGCCCCAGCATTTT.

The chain has TRBV5-1 and TRBJ1-2; a weak D match, TRBD1 (5 bases). Germline V gene sequence: CDR1 SGHRS, CDR2 YFSETQ. Trimming stripped 2 bases from V and 2 bases from J, with 7 bases between. CDR3 size: 13 residues. CDR3 sequence: CASSFGTNYGYTF. CDR3 DNA sequence: TGCGCCAGCAGCTTCGGGACCAACTATGGCTACACCTTC.

The rearrangement links TRBV21-1 to TRBJ2-2; TRBD1, the D gene given by the table, was not confirmed from the DNA. TRBV21-1 is deemed a pseudogene. This CDR3 has 21 residues. CDR3 protein: CASSTLEQGVCGRPNTGELFF. The DNA of the CDR3 is TGTGCCAGCAGCACCCTGGAACAGGGGGTTTGCGGACGCCCGAACACCGGGGAGCTGTTTTTT.

V is TRBV7-9 and J is TRBJ1-5, with unresolved D. V shed 5 bases and J shed 9 bases, with 23 bases lying between them. Germline V gene sequence: CDR1 SEHNR, CDR2 FQNEAQ (reference sequence). The CDR3 runs to 16 residues. CDR3 loop: CASSPTSSPEDGPQHF. CDR3 bases: TGTGCCAGCAGCCCTACATCTTCCCCCGAGGATGGGCCCCAGCATTTT.

The chain combines TRBV27 with TRBJ1-1; D is unclear. V lost 3 bases and J lost 1, with 6 bases in between. Germline assignment: CDR1 MNHEY and CDR2 SMNVEV (reference sequence). The CDR3 runs to 13 residues. The CDR3 protein is CASSLLENTEAFF. As DNA, the CDR3 is TGTGCCAGCAGTTTGCTTGAGAACACTGAAGCTTTCTTT.

J is TRBJ2-1 and V is TRBV27; D remains unclear. With 6 bases removed from V and 7 bases from J, the gap between germline ends came to 7 bases. There are 11 residues in the CDR3. Germline V lookup: CDR1 MNHEY, CDR2 SMNVEV (reference sequence). The CDR3 protein is CASSTINEQFF. CDR3 sequence (DNA): TGTGCCAGCAGCACAATTAATGAGCAGTTCTTC.

CDR3: CASSLETGYNSPLHF. The CDR3 nucleotides read TGTGCCAGCTCTCTTGAGACAGGGTATAATTCACCCCTCCACTTT. J is TRBJ1-6 and V is TRBV18; TRBD1 matches 7 bases. Germline CDR1 KGHSH, CDR2 LQKENI. With V trimmed by 6 bases and J by 4 bases, 6 bases remained unmatched. CDR3 length: 15 residues.

The gene calls are TRBV9 and TRBJ1-1; TRBD1 might be the D (5 bases). CDR1 and CDR2 (germline): SGDLS, YYNGEE. Trimming stripped 7 bases from V and 0 bases from J, with 13 bases between. CDR3 size: 14 residues. The CDR3 nucleotides read TGTGCCAGCTCTAACTCAGGGCTGAACACTGAAGCTTTCTTT. This codes for CASSNSGLNTEAFF.